Listed below are T cell receptor beta chains from one sample, sequenced in a study of CD8 T cells in Susac syndrome. Using its own MiXCR run on the immunoSEQ multiplex PCR reads, TCRdb lists one record per CDR3 protein. The sample lists some 120,000 distinct CDR3 sequences; more than 75% were seen once. Sequences were obtained from CD8+ T cells from PBMCs. The receptors were gathered from a human donor with multiple sclerosis. Both conserved end residues are part of each CDR3. The D gene is left open where the match is weak. The size of a clone is reported for some rows only, either as once, few or many, or as a class for expanded clones.

v_call: TRBV9
d_call: -
cdr3_length: 13
j_call: TRBJ2-7
clone_size: few
cdr3_nt: TGTGCCAGCAGCCCCGGGACTTCCTACGAGCAGTACTTC
cdr3_aa: CASSPGTSYEQYF

v_call: TRBV20-1
d_call: TRBD1
cdr3_length: 18
j_call: TRBJ1-4
clone_size: -
cdr3_nt: TGCAGTGCTAGAGGGACAGGTCCACTAATTGCAACTAATGAAAAACTGTTTTTT
cdr3_aa: CSARGTGPLIATNEKLFF

v_call: TRBV27
d_call: TRBD2
cdr3_length: 14
j_call: TRBJ2-7
clone_size: -
cdr3_nt: TGTGCCAGCAGTTTAGGGGGGGAGGACTACGAGCAGTACTTC
cdr3_aa: CASSLGGEDYEQYF

v_call: TRBV2
d_call: -
cdr3_length: 14
j_call: TRBJ1-1
clone_size: -
cdr3_nt: TGTGCCAGCAGTGGAATGGACGAATCCACTGAAGCTTTCTTT
cdr3_aa: CASSGMDESTEAFF

v_call: TRBV13
d_call: -
cdr3_length: 12
j_call: TRBJ2-7
clone_size: -
cdr3_nt: TGTGCCAGCAGCTCCACCCGATCCGAGCAGTACTTC
cdr3_aa: CASSSTRSEQYF

v_call: TRBV6-6
d_call: TRBD2
cdr3_length: 15
j_call: TRBJ2-7
clone_size: -
cdr3_nt: TGTGCCAGCAGTTCCGGACTAGCGGGATTCTACGAGCAGTACTTC
cdr3_aa: CASSSGLAGFYEQYF

v_call: TRBV30
d_call: -
cdr3_length: 11
j_call: TRBJ1-2
clone_size: -
cdr3_nt: TGTGCCTGGAAGCTCATCTATGGCTACACCTTC
cdr3_aa: CAWKLIYGYTF

v_call: TRBV5-6
d_call: -
cdr3_length: 11
j_call: TRBJ2-7
clone_size: -
cdr3_nt: TGTGCCAGCAGCTCCTCCCTCGAGCAGTACTTC
cdr3_aa: CASSSSLEQYF

v_call: TRBV6-5
d_call: -
cdr3_length: 13
j_call: TRBJ2-1
clone_size: -
cdr3_nt: TGTGCCAGCAGTTACTTAACGACAGAGAAGAAGTTCTTC
cdr3_aa: CASSYLTTEKKFF

v_call: TRBV11-2
d_call: -
cdr3_length: 16
j_call: TRBJ2-1
clone_size: -
cdr3_nt: TGTGCCAGCAGCCCCCGACCTTACCGGCCTAACAATGAGCAGTTCTTC
cdr3_aa: CASSPRPYRPNNEQFF

v_call: TRBV5-6
d_call: -
cdr3_length: 14
j_call: TRBJ2-2
clone_size: -
cdr3_nt: TGTGCCAGCAGCTTGGTACTTAACGCCGGGGAGCTGTTTTTT
cdr3_aa: CASSLVLNAGELFF

v_call: TRBV5-8
d_call: -
cdr3_length: 17
j_call: TRBJ1-1
clone_size: -
cdr3_nt: TGTGCCAGCAGCTTGGGACCAATTCAGGGGTCGAACACTGAAGCTTTCTTT
cdr3_aa: CASSLGPIQGSNTEAFF

v_call: TRBV4-3
d_call: -
cdr3_length: 15
j_call: TRBJ1-2
clone_size: -
cdr3_nt: TGCGCCAGCAGCCAAGCCCCGGGTGGGGGGCGAGGCTACACCTTC
cdr3_aa: CASSQAPGGGRGYTF

v_call: TRBV7-9
d_call: TRBD1
cdr3_length: 13
j_call: TRBJ2-5
clone_size: -
cdr3_nt: TGTGCCAGCAGGCAGACAGGGGAAGAGACCCAGTACTTC
cdr3_aa: CASRQTGEETQYF

v_call: TRBV12-3/TRBV12-4
d_call: -
cdr3_length: 16
j_call: TRBJ1-5
clone_size: -
cdr3_nt: TGTGCCAGCAGTTTAGCGCTTGATCCCCTTCATCAGCCCCAGCATTTT
cdr3_aa: CASSLALDPLHQPQHF

v_call: TRBV30
d_call: -
cdr3_length: 11
j_call: TRBJ2-7
clone_size: -
cdr3_nt: TGTGCCATCAGGGAGATTTACGAGCAGTACTTC
cdr3_aa: CAIREIYEQYF

v_call: TRBV29-1
d_call: -
cdr3_length: 11
j_call: TRBJ2-7
clone_size: -
cdr3_nt: TGCAGCGTTGAAAAGGCTTACGAGCAGTACTTC
cdr3_aa: CSVEKAYEQYF

v_call: TRBV14
d_call: -
cdr3_length: 14
j_call: TRBJ1-1
clone_size: -
cdr3_nt: TGTGCCAGCAGCCAAGGGCCGTTGAGGGAGGAAGCTTTCTTT
cdr3_aa: CASSQGPLREEAFF

v_call: TRBV19
d_call: TRBD2
cdr3_length: 14
j_call: TRBJ2-2
clone_size: -
cdr3_nt: TGTGCCAGTAGGCTAGCGGGAACAGCCGGGGAGCTGTTTTTT
cdr3_aa: CASRLAGTAGELFF

v_call: TRBV9
d_call: -
cdr3_length: 15
j_call: TRBJ2-7
clone_size: -
cdr3_nt: TGTGCCAGCAGCGTCGGGACCTTCGGGTCCTACGAGCAGTACTTC
cdr3_aa: CASSVGTFGSYEQYF

v_call: TRBV27
d_call: -
cdr3_length: 13
j_call: TRBJ1-5
clone_size: once
cdr3_nt: TGTGCCAGCAGTGCTTACTGGGATCAGCCCCAGCATTTT
cdr3_aa: CASSAYWDQPQHF

v_call: TRBV6-5
d_call: TRBD2
cdr3_length: 14
j_call: TRBJ2-3
clone_size: -
cdr3_nt: TGTGCCAGCACTTACGGGACTAGCGGGGATACGCAGTATTTT
cdr3_aa: CASTYGTSGDTQYF

v_call: TRBV4-3
d_call: TRBD2
cdr3_length: 15
j_call: TRBJ2-2
clone_size: -
cdr3_nt: TGCGCCAGCAGCCAAGCTCTAGCGGGAGTCGGGGAGCTGTTTTTT
cdr3_aa: CASSQALAGVGELFF

v_call: TRBV9
d_call: TRBD2
cdr3_length: 17
j_call: TRBJ2-2
clone_size: -
cdr3_nt: TGTGCCAGCAGCGTAGAGCGGGAGGACCTGAACACCGGGGAGCTGTTTTTT
cdr3_aa: CASSVEREDLNTGELFF

v_call: TRBV19
d_call: TRBD1
cdr3_length: 14
j_call: TRBJ2-7
clone_size: -
cdr3_nt: TGTGCCAGTAGTACCTCGGGACAGCCCTACGAGCAGTACTTC
cdr3_aa: CASSTSGQPYEQYF

v_call: TRBV10-3
d_call: -
cdr3_length: 18
j_call: TRBJ2-1
clone_size: -
cdr3_nt: TGTGCCATCAGTGACTCGAAGTCGACTAGGGACCTCTACAATGAGCAGTTCTTC
cdr3_aa: CAISDSKSTRDLYNEQFF

v_call: TRBV2
d_call: -
cdr3_length: 14
j_call: TRBJ2-1
clone_size: -
cdr3_nt: TGTGCCAGCAGTGAGTGGACCGACTACAATGAGCAGTTCTTC
cdr3_aa: CASSEWTDYNEQFF

v_call: TRBV20-1
d_call: TRBD2
cdr3_length: 16
j_call: TRBJ2-7
clone_size: -
cdr3_nt: TGCAGTGCTAGACCACCACTAGCGGGGAGCTCCTACGAGCAGTACTTC
cdr3_aa: CSARPPLAGSSYEQYF

v_call: TRBV30
d_call: TRBD1
cdr3_length: 14
j_call: TRBJ1-1
clone_size: -
cdr3_nt: TGTGCCTGGAGTGTGCAGGGGGAATACATTGAAGCTTTCTTT
cdr3_aa: CAWSVQGEYIEAFF

v_call: TRBV4-1
d_call: -
cdr3_length: 13
j_call: TRBJ1-5
clone_size: -
cdr3_nt: TGCGCCAGCAGCCAACAGGACGATCAGCCCCAGCATTTT
cdr3_aa: CASSQQDDQPQHF

v_call: TRBV6-6
d_call: -
cdr3_length: 12
j_call: TRBJ1-1
clone_size: -
cdr3_nt: TGTGCCAGCAGTTACCAAGGAGTTGAAGCTTTCTTT
cdr3_aa: CASSYQGVEAFF

v_call: TRBV6-5
d_call: -
cdr3_length: 14
j_call: TRBJ1-5
clone_size: -
cdr3_nt: TGTGCCAGCAGTACAGGTGCGAGCAATCAGCCCCAGCATTTT
cdr3_aa: CASSTGASNQPQHF

v_call: TRBV29-1
d_call: TRBD2
cdr3_length: 13
j_call: TRBJ2-3
clone_size: -
cdr3_nt: TGCAGCGTTACTAGCGGGAGTATTGATACGCAGTATTTT
cdr3_aa: CSVTSGSIDTQYF

v_call: TRBV28
d_call: TRBD2
cdr3_length: 13
j_call: TRBJ2-4
clone_size: -
cdr3_nt: TGTGCCAGCAGTTTAAGCGGGAGAAACATTCAGTACTTC
cdr3_aa: CASSLSGRNIQYF

v_call: TRBV3-1
d_call: -
cdr3_length: 17
j_call: TRBJ2-1
clone_size: -
cdr3_nt: TGTGCCAGCAGCTCCACCCAAGGGATAAGCTCCTACAATGAGCAGTTCTTC
cdr3_aa: CASSSTQGISSYNEQFF

v_call: TRBV2
d_call: TRBD1
cdr3_length: 12
j_call: TRBJ2-7
clone_size: -
cdr3_nt: TGTGCCACGGGACAGGCTAACTACGAGCAGTACTTC
cdr3_aa: CATGQANYEQYF

v_call: TRBV20-1
d_call: TRBD2
cdr3_length: 14
j_call: TRBJ2-3
clone_size: -
cdr3_nt: TGCAGTGCTCCAGGACTAGCGGGAGTACCTATGCAGTATTTT
cdr3_aa: CSAPGLAGVPMQYF

v_call: TRBV13
d_call: TRBD2
cdr3_length: 16
j_call: TRBJ2-1
clone_size: -
cdr3_nt: TGTGCCAGCAGCTTTACGAGGACTAGCGTTTACAATGAGCAGTTCTTC
cdr3_aa: CASSFTRTSVYNEQFF

v_call: TRBV7-9
d_call: TRBD1
cdr3_length: 14
j_call: TRBJ1-1
clone_size: -
cdr3_nt: TGTGCCATACAGGGGGCGGCTGGTATAGCTGAAGCTTTCTTT
cdr3_aa: CAIQGAAGIAEAFF

v_call: TRBV20-1
d_call: -
cdr3_length: 15
j_call: TRBJ2-1
clone_size: -
cdr3_nt: TGCAGTGCGGAGAAGGGAGATTTAATATCCAATGAGCAGTTCTTC
cdr3_aa: CSAEKGDLISNEQFF

v_call: TRBV3-1
d_call: TRBD1
cdr3_length: 14
j_call: TRBJ1-2
clone_size: -
cdr3_nt: TGTGCCAGCAACCCAGGGGGCAACCGCTATGGCCACACCTTC
cdr3_aa: CASNPGGNRYGHTF

v_call: TRBV24-1
d_call: TRBD1
cdr3_length: 13
j_call: TRBJ1-1
clone_size: once
cdr3_nt: TGTGCCACCAGCAGGGGGCCGAACACTGAAGCTTTCTTT
cdr3_aa: CATSRGPNTEAFF

v_call: TRBV5-6
d_call: -
cdr3_length: 13
j_call: TRBJ2-5
clone_size: -
cdr3_nt: TGTGCCAGCAGCTTAGGGAGTTGGGAGACCCAGTACTTC
cdr3_aa: CASSLGSWETQYF

v_call: TRBV20-1
d_call: TRBD1
cdr3_length: 14
j_call: TRBJ2-1
clone_size: once
cdr3_nt: TGCAGTGCTAGAGGGGACAGGGAGAACAATGAGCAGTTCTTC
cdr3_aa: CSARGDRENNEQFF

v_call: TRBV15
d_call: -
cdr3_length: 13
j_call: TRBJ2-7
clone_size: -
cdr3_nt: TGTGCCACCAGCAGAGAGGCGGGCTACGAGCAGTACTTC
cdr3_aa: CATSREAGYEQYF

v_call: TRBV19
d_call: -
cdr3_length: 11
j_call: TRBJ2-2
clone_size: few
cdr3_nt: TGTGCCAGTACGAACACCGGGGAGCTGTTTTTT
cdr3_aa: CASTNTGELFF

v_call: TRBV6-5
d_call: -
cdr3_length: 16
j_call: TRBJ2-2
clone_size: once
cdr3_nt: TGTGCCAGCAGTTTCTACTTCAACGATTTCACCGGGGAGCTGTTTTTT
cdr3_aa: CASSFYFNDFTGELFF

v_call: TRBV13
d_call: TRBD1
cdr3_length: 17
j_call: TRBJ2-6
clone_size: -
cdr3_nt: TGTGCCTCCGGTGGACAGGGGTTCGACTCTGGGGCCAACGTCCTGACTTTC
cdr3_aa: CASGGQGFDSGANVLTF

v_call: TRBV4-3
d_call: -
cdr3_length: 15
j_call: TRBJ1-5
clone_size: -
cdr3_nt: TGCGCCAGCAGCCAATTGGTCGGAGGGAATCAGCCCCAGCATTTT
cdr3_aa: CASSQLVGGNQPQHF

v_call: TRBV5-5
d_call: -
cdr3_length: 16
j_call: TRBJ2-7
clone_size: -
cdr3_nt: TGTGCCAGCAGCTTGGGGAGTGCATCACGCTCCTACGAGCAGTACTTC
cdr3_aa: CASSLGSASRSYEQYF

v_call: TRBV7-9
d_call: TRBD2
cdr3_length: 16
j_call: TRBJ2-5
clone_size: -
cdr3_nt: TGTGCCAGCAGCACCATGGCGGGAGCGGGTAGGGAGACCCAGTACTTC
cdr3_aa: CASSTMAGAGRETQYF